This T cell receptor (beta chain) was captured in a study of blood T cell repertoires in COVID-19. About the research overall: In each case, the material was cDNA or gDNA derived from T cells, B-cell-depleted T cells, or PBMCs.

Only in-frame clones appear in the TCRdb table, and some are missing; sequencing was by immunoSEQ multiplex PCR. The data contain about 200,000 clones, roughly 82% of them singletons. CDR1 is MNHEY, CDR2 SMNVEV, per germline (reference sequence). The CDR3 contains 19 residues. J was trimmed by 0 bases and V by 5 bases; bases with no gene match: 13. This clone showed up just a few times. The material sequenced was peripheral blood. The gene calls are TRBV27 and TRBJ2-6; 7 nucleotides match TRBD1. This TCR was sampled from a woman aged 55-69 years with COVID-19, enrolled during active disease. This CDR3 reads CASSPRSRGLNSGANVLTF. The CDR3 DNA follows: TGTGCCAGCAGTCCTCGGTCAAGGGGGCTAAACTCTGGGGCCAACGTCCTGACTTTC.